This T cell receptor (beta chain) was retrieved from a study of breast tumors, draining lymph nodes, adjacent tissues. Study results and limitations: Most tumor T cells seemingly derive from lymph node, then expand in tumor. Tumor and nontumor repertoires were significantly more similar in luminal-like than in basal-like breast cancer. Tumor TCR diversity was below lymph nodes but above nontumor tissue.

The CDR3 contains 11 residues. Germline V lookup: CDR1 DFQATT, CDR2 SNEGSKA (reference sequence). V lost 6 bases, J lost 4 bases, and 8 bases lay in between. TCRdb redid the calling of the multiplex PCR reads with MiXCR, one entry per CDR3 protein. The sample holds some 65,000 distinct CDR3 sequences; roughly 40% are singletons and the top ten take approximately 9.1%. With respect to this clonotype: What it binds is unknown.

The chain links TRBV20-1 to TRBJ2-3; D uncertain. The sequenced material came from breast tumor tissue. The TCR was taken from a female donor with breast cancer. Some clones in this sample may be carry-over from other donors' samples. The CDR3 loop reads CSARRSDTQYF. The CDR3 DNA reads TGCAGTGCCCGACGGTCAGATACGCAGTATTTT.